A single sample gave rise to the 18 T cell receptor beta chains below, sequenced in a study of T cell responses to AZD1222 COVID-19 vaccine. Generated by immunoSEQ multiplex PCR, the TCRdb table keeps only in-frame clones and is missing some. The table records some 20,000 clones, approximately 88% of them present only once. The source material was peripheral blood, sampled 28 days after the second AZD1222 dose. These receptors were obtained from an adult who received the AZD1222 COVID-19 vaccine.

This chain links TRBV7-2 with TRBJ2-7, with D unresolved. The CDR3 is 13 residues long. Germline V gene data show CDR1 as SGHTA and CDR2 as FQGNSA. The V end lost 5 bases, the J end lost 6 bases, and 14 bases lay between the germline ends. CDR3 DNA: TGTGCCAGCAGCGGACGGACCCTACCCGAGCAGTACTTC. It codes for CASSGRTLPEQYF.

The chain has TRBV21-1 and TRBJ2-1; the tabulated D call, TRBD2, remains unverified against the DNA. TRBV21-1 is deemed a pseudogene. The CDR3 extends over 15 amino acids. The CDR3 DNA sequence: TGTGCCAGCAGCAAAAGTCACGGAGACCCCAATGAGCAGTTCTTC. Its translation is CASSKSHGDPNEQFF.

The V call is TRBV18, the J call TRBJ1-2; D ambiguous. This CDR3 spans 15 amino acids. CDR1 KGHSH and CDR2 LQKENI come from the germline V gene. V lost 3 bases and J 1 base, leaving 12 bases between the germline ends. Here the CDR3 reads CASSPDDGYNYGYTF. CDR3 DNA sequence: TGTGCCAGCTCACCGGACGACGGGTATAACTATGGCTACACCTTC. Full variable domain (remainder filled in from reference TRBV18 and TRBJ1-2): NAGVMQNPRHLVRRRGQEARLRCSPMKGHSHVYWYRQLPEEGLKFMVYLQKENIIDESGMPKERFSAEFPKEGPSILRIQQVVRGDSAAYFCASSPDDGYNYGYTFGSGTRLTVV.

The chain uses TRBV7-2 and TRBJ2-1; TRBD2 aligns across 9 bases. V lost 2 bases to trimming and J lost 6 bases; unmatched junction nucleotides: 14. Germline V gene data show CDR1 as SGHTA and CDR2 as FQGNSA. This CDR3 has 18 residues. This CDR3 reads CASSLTRATGLAGNEQFF. DNA of the CDR3: TGTGCCAGCAGCTTAACGAGGGCGACGGGACTAGCTGGCAATGAGCAGTTCTTC.

The V and J genes are TRBV7-2 and TRBJ2-4; D might be TRBD2 (6 bases). Germline V lookup: CDR1 SGHTA, CDR2 FQGNSA. The CDR3 totals 16 residues. V lost 3 bases, J lost 5 bases, and 17 bases lay in between. DNA for the CDR3: TGTGCCAGCAGCTTCGCGCACGCGGGGATTCAAAACATTCAGTACTTC. Translated, it gives CASSFAHAGIQNIQYF.

This clone occurred once. V and J are TRBV11-3 and TRBJ2-3; unclear D gene. V gave up 8 bases and J gave up 3 bases, with 12 bases separating them. CDR1 is SGHNT, CDR2 YENEEA, per germline. This CDR3 region has 13 residues. The DNA of the CDR3 is TGTGCCAGCCTCGCCTCTGGTACAGATACGCAGTATTTT. It is translated as CASLASGTDTQYF.

J is TRBJ2-3 and V is TRBV19; D unclear. V was pared by 5 bases and J by 1 base, with 13 bases between. CDR3 length: 15 amino acids. CDR1 and CDR2 (germline): LNHDA, SQIVND (reference sequence). The chain's CDR3 is CASSPDTDGTDTQYF. The CDR3 coding sequence is TGTGCCAGTAGTCCCGATACGGATGGCACAGATACGCAGTATTTT.

J is TRBJ2-1 and V is TRBV7-7; 9 bases are a match to TRBD1. Germline-derived CDR1 and CDR2 are SSHAT and FNYEAQ (reference sequence). The CDR3 length is 17 residues. The V segment lost 5 bases and the J segment 3 bases; nucleotides outside the gene matches: 11. In DNA form, the CDR3 reads TGTGCCAGCAGCGCTAAAGGGGGGACAGGGTACTACAATGAGCAGTTCTTC. Encoded protein: CASSAKGGTGYYNEQFF.

This clone was counted only a few times. The V call is TRBV29-1, the J call TRBJ2-5; 8 bases match TRBD2. Germline trimming cut 7 bases from V and 5 bases from J; bases unmatched to any gene: 0. CDR1 SQVTM and CDR2 ANQGSEA come from the germline V gene. This CDR3 contains 10 residues. CDR3 amino acids: CSAGGETQYF. In DNA, the CDR3 is TGCAGCGCGGGGGGGGAGACCCAGTACTTC.

The V and J genes are TRBV5-6 and TRBJ2-7; tentative D call: TRBD2 (6 bases). CDR1 and CDR2 (germline): SGHDT, YYEEEE. Trimming pared 4 bases from V and 0 bases from J, leaving 11 bases between. The CDR3 runs 14 residues. Here the CDR3 reads CASSRAGASYEQYF. For the CDR3, the DNA is TGTGCCAGCAGCAGAGCGGGTGCCTCCTACGAGCAGTACTTC.

CDR3 DNA sequence: TGTGCCAGCAGCTTAACCCCGACCTACGAGCAGTACTTC. Protein sequence: CASSLTPTYEQYF. The V call is TRBV7-3, the J call TRBJ2-7; no clear D gene. The V gene lost 0 bases and the J gene lost 2 bases, with 5 bases spanning the gap. Germline V CDR1 and CDR2: SGHTA, FQGTGA. The CDR3 has 13 residues.

The table lists this clone with a count of one. This chain uses TRBV6-2 or TRBV6-3 with TRBJ1-2, with D hard to call. The CDR3 is 14 residues long. Trimming cost V 5 bases and J 8 bases, with 18 bases left between them. Germline CDR1 and CDR2: MNHEY and SVGEGT. In DNA form, the CDR3 reads TGTGCCAGCAGTGACCCCCGGGGTCGACCCGGCTACACCTTC. It is translated as CASSDPRGRPGYTF.

V usage is TRBV5-1 and J usage is TRBJ2-2; weak D call: TRBD2 (5 bases). Germline assignment: CDR1 SGHRS and CDR2 YFSETQ. This CDR3 spans 13 amino acids. Trimming removed 6 bases at V and 2 bases at J, with 8 bases between. Here the CDR3 DNA reads TGCGCCAGCAACAGCGGAAACACCGGGGAGCTGTTTTTT. Amino acids: CASNSGNTGELFF.

This clone was observed a single time. J is TRBJ2-5 and V is TRBV3-1 (or the pseudogene TRBV3-2), with D maybe TRBD1 (6 bases). This CDR3 spans 14 amino acids. Per germline, CDR1 LGHDT and CDR2 YNNKEL (reference sequence). Trimming took 3 bases from V and 5 from J, leaving 13 bases between them. In DNA form, the CDR3 reads TGTGCCAGCAGCCAGCCAGGGGTTTTTGAGACCCAGTACTTC. This gives the protein CASSQPGVFETQYF.

This chain uses TRBV11-3 with TRBJ2-1, with D perhaps matching TRBD1 or TRBD2 (5 bases each). The ends were cut back, 2 bases at V and 3 bases at J, with 17 bases in the middle. The CDR3 sequence is 17 residues long. The germline CDR1 and CDR2 sequences are SGHNT and YENEEA. The CDR3 protein is CASSLIKGGQGYNEQFF. The DNA for the CDR3 is TGTGCCAGCAGCTTAATCAAAGGCGGGCAGGGCTACAATGAGCAGTTCTTC.

The rearrangement uses TRBV6-1 and TRBJ1-1; D remains ambiguous. The CDR3 sequence is 16 residues long. V lost 4 bases, J lost 0 bases, and 15 bases lay in between. Germline values: CDR1 MNHNS, CDR2 SASEGT. This CDR3 is CASSAMAAMMNTEAFF. For the CDR3, the DNA is TGTGCCAGCAGTGCCATGGCTGCAATGATGAACACTGAAGCTTTCTTT.

The chain employs TRBV2 and TRBJ1-1; D unclear. Germline-derived CDR1 and CDR2 are SNHLY and FYNNEI. Trimming removed 5 bases at V and 1 base at J, with 17 bases between. The CDR3 consists of 16 residues. In DNA form, the CDR3 reads TGTGCCAGCAGTCCAAGGGTACTAGTTCGGAACACTGAAGCTTTCTTT. It codes for CASSPRVLVRNTEAFF.

The rearrangement joins TRBV11-3 to TRBJ1-3, with D possibly matching TRBD1 (6 bases). The CDR3 is 14 residues long. The V end was cut by 6 bases, the J end by 4 bases, with 13 bases between. Germline V CDR1 and CDR2: SGHNT, YENEEA. The CDR3 nucleotides read TGTGCCAGCAGGTTTACAGGGTCCGGAAACACCATATATTTT. Translation: CASRFTGSGNTIYF.